This passage covers 7 T cell receptor beta chains from one sample sequenced in a study of cytomegalovirus exposure and HLA in healthy donors. In the PCR, 60 Vbeta and 13 Jbeta primers were used. Sequenced by immunoSEQ multiplex PCR; TCRdb stores in-frame clones only, minus some. The table has about 110,000 clones, 81% seen once. Sequencing input: PBMCs. Receptors originate from a young woman in good health and CMV-seronegative.

The genes are TRBV7-8 and TRBJ1-4; D remains ambiguous. The CDR3 has 12 residues. V was clipped by 4 bases and J by 3 bases, with 3 bases between them. The V gene's germline CDR1 is SGHVS and CDR2 FQNEAQ. The CDR3 reads CASSSSNEKLFF. CDR3 bases: TGTGCCAGCAGCTCATCTAATGAAAAACTGTTTTTT.

This chain links TRBV4-3 with TRBJ2-5; weak D call: TRBD1 (5 bases). Trimming took 4 bases from V and 5 from J, leaving 14 bases between them. Germline values: CDR1 LGHNA, CDR2 YSLEER. This CDR3 is built from 14 residues. The CDR3 loop reads CASSPGRGRETQYF. CDR3 sequence (DNA): TGCGCCAGCAGCCCTGGTAGGGGCCGGGAGACCCAGTACTTC.

The V gene is TRBV29-1, the J gene TRBJ2-5, with D tentatively TRBD1 (6 bases). V gave up 6 bases and J gave up 2 bases, with 7 bases separating them. The CDR3 runs to 11 residues. Germline lookup yields CDR1 SQVTM and CDR2 ANQGSEA. CDR3 nucleotides: TGCAGCGTCGGGACACAAGAGACCCAGTACTTC. Translating it yields CSVGTQETQYF. The variable domain in full, completed from reference TRBV29-1 and TRBJ2-5, reads SAVISQKPSRDICQRGTSLTIQCQVDSQVTMMFWYRQQPGQSLTLIATANQGSEATYESGFVIDKFPISRPNLTFSTLTVSNMSPEDSSIYLCSVGTQETQYFGPGTRLLVL.

The gene calls are TRBV7-2 and TRBJ2-7; the match to TRBD2 covers 10 bases. The CDR3 runs to 14 residues. Germline V gives CDR1 SGHTA, CDR2 FQGNSA. Trimming removed 3 bases from V and 3 bases from J; junction bases left unmatched: 2. In DNA, the CDR3 is TGTGCCAGCAGCTTCGGGACTAGCGTCTACGAGCAGTACTTC. Translating it yields CASSFGTSVYEQYF. Filled out from reference TRBV7-2 and TRBJ2-7, the complete variable domain reads GAGVSQSPSNKVTEKGKDVELRCDPISGHTALYWYRQSLGQGLEFLIYFQGNSAPDKSGLPSDRFSAERTGGSVSTLTIQRTQQEDSAVYLCASSFGTSVYEQYFGPGTRLTVT.

This clone occurred once. The chain couples TRBV5-1 to TRBJ2-2, with D uncertain. The germline V gene has CDR1 SGHRS and CDR2 YFSETQ. Between the trimmed V and J ends, which lost 5 bases and 3 bases, there was a span of 5 bases. CDR3 length: 12 amino acids. CDR3 nucleotides: TGCGCCAGCAGTTATGACACCGGGGAGCTGTTTTTT. It translates to CASSYDTGELFF. Looking up the rest from reference TRBV5-1 and TRBJ2-2 gives the full variable domain: KAGVTQTPRYLIKTRGQQVTLSCSPISGHRSVSWYQQTPGQGLQFLFEYFSETQRNKGNFPGRFSGRQFSNSRSEMNVSTLELGDSALYLCASSYDTGELFFGEGSRLTVL.

The V call is TRBV7-9, the J call TRBJ2-1, with 11 bases aligning to TRBD2. The CDR3 has 18 amino acids. Germline V gives CDR1 SEHNR, CDR2 FQNEAQ (reference sequence). Losses at the gene ends were 5 bases for V and 0 bases for J; bases not matched to a gene: 9. The CDR3 here is CASSAGQTSGSSYNEQFF. DNA of the CDR3: TGTGCCAGCAGCGCGGGACAAACTAGCGGGAGCTCCTACAATGAGCAGTTCTTC.

The V and J genes are TRBV18 and TRBJ2-1; D perhaps matches TRBD2 (6 bases). This CDR3 spans 16 amino acids. In germline, CDR1 is KGHSH, CDR2 LQKENI. V lost 2 bases and J lost 0, with 11 bases in between. CDR3 sequence: CASSPKLASSYNEQFF. CDR3 coding DNA: TGTGCCAGCTCACCAAAGCTAGCGAGCTCCTACAATGAGCAGTTCTTC.